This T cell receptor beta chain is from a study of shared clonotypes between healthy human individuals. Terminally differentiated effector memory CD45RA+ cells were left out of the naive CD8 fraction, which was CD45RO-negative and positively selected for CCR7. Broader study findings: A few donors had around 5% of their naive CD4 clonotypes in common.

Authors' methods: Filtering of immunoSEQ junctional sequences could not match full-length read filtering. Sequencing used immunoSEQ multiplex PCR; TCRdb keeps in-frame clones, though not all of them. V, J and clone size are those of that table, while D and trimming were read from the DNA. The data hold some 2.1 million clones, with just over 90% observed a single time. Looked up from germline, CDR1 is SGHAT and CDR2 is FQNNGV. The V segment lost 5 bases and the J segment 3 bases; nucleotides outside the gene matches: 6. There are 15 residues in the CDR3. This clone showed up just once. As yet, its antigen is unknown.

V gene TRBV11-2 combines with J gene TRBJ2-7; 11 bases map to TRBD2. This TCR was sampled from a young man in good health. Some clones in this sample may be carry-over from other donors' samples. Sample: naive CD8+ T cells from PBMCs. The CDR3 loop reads CASSQPGLADYEQYF. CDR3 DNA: TGTGCCAGCAGCCAACCGGGACTAGCGGACTACGAGCAGTACTTC.